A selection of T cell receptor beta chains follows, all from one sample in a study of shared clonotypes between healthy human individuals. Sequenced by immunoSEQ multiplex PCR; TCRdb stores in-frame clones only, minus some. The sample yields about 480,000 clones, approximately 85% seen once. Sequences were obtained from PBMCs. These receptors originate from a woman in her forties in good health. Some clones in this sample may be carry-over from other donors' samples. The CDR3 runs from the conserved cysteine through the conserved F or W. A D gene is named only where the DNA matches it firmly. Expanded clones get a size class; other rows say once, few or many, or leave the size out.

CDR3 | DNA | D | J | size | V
CASSWGLVTNEKLFF | TGTGCCAGCAGTTGGGGGTTGGTAACTAATGAAAAACTGTTTTTT | NA | TRBJ1-4 | NA | TRBV28
CASSPTQAYEQYF | TGTGCCAGCTCACCGACTCAAGCCTACGAGCAGTACTTC | NA | TRBJ2-7 | once | TRBV18
CASSPGTEGEKLFF | TGTGCCAGCAGCCCCGGGACGGAGGGTGAAAAACTGTTTTTT | NA | TRBJ1-4 | NA | TRBV5-5
CASTPTGMNTEAFF | TGTGCCAGCACCCCGACAGGGATGAACACTGAAGCTTTCTTT | TRBD1 | TRBJ1-1 | once | TRBV28
CASSPRVAGGSDNEQFF | TGTGCCAGCTCACCACGTGTAGCGGGGGGTTCGGACAATGAGCAGTTCTTC | TRBD2 | TRBJ2-1 | NA | TRBV18
CASSRQGAGNTEAFF | TGTGCCAGCAGTCGACAGGGGGCAGGGAACACTGAAGCTTTCTTT | TRBD1 | TRBJ1-1 | NA | TRBV27
CASSGTGGVYGGELFF | TGTGCCAGCAGTGGGACAGGGGGCGTGTATGGCGGGGAGCTGTTTTTT | TRBD1 | TRBJ2-2 | NA | TRBV6-1
CASSPGQGAPSSYNEQFF | TGTGCCAGCAGCCCAGGACAGGGGGCCCCGAGCTCCTACAATGAGCAGTTCTTC | TRBD1 | TRBJ2-1 | NA | TRBV7-9
CASSQDGNSGANVLTF | TGCGCCAGCAGCCAAGACGGCAACTCTGGGGCCAACGTCCTGACTTTC | NA | TRBJ2-6 | NA | TRBV4-1
CASAVGPEGYEQYF | TGTGCCAGCGCGGTTGGCCCAGAGGGATACGAGCAGTACTTC | NA | TRBJ2-7 | NA | TRBV28
CASSLEGREFPAAQYF | TGTGCCAGCAGCTTAGAGGGGCGGGAGTTCCCTGCGGCCCAGTACTTC | TRBD2 | TRBJ2-5 | NA | TRBV7-6